Listed below are T cell receptor beta chains from one sample, sequenced in a study of blood T cell repertoires in COVID-19. Profiling relied on immunoSEQ multiplex PCR, and the TCRdb table lists in-frame clones only, not all of them. This repertoire shows approximately 97,000 clones, around 85% found once; its top ten account for approximately 13%. Sample: peripheral blood. Source of these receptors: a human donor in a cohort sampled during active COVID-19. Both conserved end residues are part of each CDR3. A D gene is named only where the DNA matches it firmly. Clone size is given for some rows only: seen once, a few or many times, or a class if the clone is expanded.

TRBV5-4	NA	NA	TRBJ2-5	TGTGCCAGCAGCTCCCAGGGGAGGACCCAGTACTTC	CASSSQGRTQYF
TRBV6-1	few	TRBD2	TRBJ2-5	TGTGCCAGCAGTGACCTTAGCGGGAGCGAAGAGACCCAGTACTTC	CASSDLSGSEETQYF
TRBV11-2	once	NA	TRBJ1-2	TGTGCCAGCAGCTTTCCAGGAACGAAAGGCTACACCTTC	CASSFPGTKGYTF
TRBV20-1	once	NA	TRBJ2-7	TGCAGTGCGCAAACAGGGTACGAGCAGTACTTC	CSAQTGYEQYF
TRBV4-2	NA	TRBD2	TRBJ2-1	TGTGCCAGCAGCCAAGATCTAGCGGGGTCCTGGGGTGAGCAGTTCTTC	CASSQDLAGSWGEQFF
TRBV28	NA	TRBD1	TRBJ1-5	TGTGCCAGCAGTTTAGGGACAGGGGTCTCTGGACGGCCCCAGCATTTT	CASSLGTGVSGRPQHF
TRBV28	NA	TRBD1	TRBJ1-1	TGTGCCAGCAGTTTCCAACAGGGGAGCACTGAAGCTTTCTTT	CASSFQQGSTEAFF
TRBV12-3/TRBV12-4	NA	NA	TRBJ1-1	TGTGCCAGCAGTTCGTACACTGAAGCTTTCTTT	CASSSYTEAFF
TRBV24-1	NA	NA	TRBJ2-7	TGTGCCACCAGTCCGACAGGTTGGGGCTACGAGCAGTACTTC	CATSPTGWGYEQYF
TRBV4-3	NA	TRBD1	TRBJ2-5	TGCGCCAGCAGCCAAGAGTACACTATAGGACAGGTGTTTTGGCAAGAGACCCAGTACTTC	CASSQEYTIGQVFWQETQYF
TRBV27	NA	TRBD2	TRBJ2-3	TGTGCCAGCAGTTTATCCGGGACTATATACACCATAGGCACAGATACGCAGTATTTT	CASSLSGTIYTIGTDTQYF
TRBV27	NA	NA	TRBJ1-2	TGTGCCAGCAGTTTATCCCGGAGGACTAACTATGGCTACACCTTC	CASSLSRRTNYGYTF
TRBV9	NA	TRBD2	TRBJ2-2	TGTGCCAGCAGCGTAGGACTAGCGGATACCGGGGAGCTGTTTTTT	CASSVGLADTGELFF
TRBV28	NA	TRBD2	TRBJ2-7	TGTGCCAGCAGTTCCCTAGCGGGAGTGGCCTACGAGCAGTACTTC	CASSSLAGVAYEQYF
TRBV7-9	NA	NA	TRBJ2-2	TGTGCCAGCAGCCGAAAAGTGGGCAGGGGCCGAACCGGGGAGCTGTTTTTT	CASSRKVGRGRTGELFF
TRBV14	NA	TRBD2	TRBJ2-7	TGTGCCAGCAGCCAAGGGAGGACTAGACACGAGCAGTACTTC	CASSQGRTRHEQYF
TRBV19	NA	TRBD2	TRBJ2-5	TGTGCCAGTAGACAACGGTTCACTAGCGGGGAGGGGGCCCAGTACTTC	CASRQRFTSGEGAQYF
TRBV9	NA	TRBD1	TRBJ1-5	TGTGCCAGCAGCAAAGCGGGACAGGGGAATCAGCCCCAGCATTTT	CASSKAGQGNQPQHF
TRBV15	NA	TRBD2	TRBJ2-1	TGTGCCACCAGCTCGGGACTAGCCCCCAATGAGCAGTTCTTC	CATSSGLAPNEQFF
TRBV5-6	NA	TRBD1	TRBJ1-4	TGTGCCAGCAGCCAGAGACAGGGGGCTGCACAAAAACTGTTTTTT	CASSQRQGAAQKLFF
TRBV5-1	NA	TRBD2	TRBJ2-7	TGCGCCAGCAGCTCGAGGGGCGGGGGACCCTACGAGCAGTACTTC	CASSSRGGGPYEQYF
TRBV28	NA	NA	TRBJ1-1	TGTGCCAGCAGCCCGACAGGAAACACTGAAGCTTTCTTT	CASSPTGNTEAFF
TRBV29-1	NA	NA	TRBJ1-2	TGCAGCGACGAGGGCCTTAACAGGGATGGTGGCTACACCTTC	CSDEGLNRDGGYTF